This T cell receptor beta chain was identified during a study of blood T cells in healthy people across ages. This clonotype appeared a few times. Its cognate antigen is unknown. Trimming pared 4 bases from V and 0 bases from J, leaving 9 bases between. Germline lookup yields CDR1 MNHEY and CDR2 SVGAGI. The CDR3 consists of 14 residues. General observations from the study: Roughly linear age-related decline in beta diversity appeared, significant by age about 40. Researchers deemed the diversity estimates from one million T cells underestimates.

A sample-barcoded 5' primer and a J-beta primer mix were used in a second PCR of roughly 7 to 11 cycles. Each cDNA molecule carried a tag from a template-switch adaptor that contained 12 random nucleotides. The study obtained at least 2.5 million CDR3-containing paired-end reads from every sample. TCRdb passed the 5' RACE reads through MiXCR, listing each CDR3 protein once. The sample lists hundreds of thousands of distinct CDR3 sequences, 58% occurring once. This clonotype originated in a man under 40 in good health. The chain recombines TRBV6-5 with TRBJ1-1; a possible D gene is TRBD1 (5 bases). The specimen sequenced was blood. The CDR3: CASSSPGLNTEAFF. CDR3 nucleotide sequence: TGTGCCAGCAGTTCCCCAGGGTTGAACACTGAAGCTTTCTTT.